This is a list of T cell receptor beta chains from one sample in a study of control samples from healthy donors and cancer patients. The method was immunoSEQ multiplex PCR; TCRdb's version includes in-frame clones alone and lacks a portion of them. The table lists around 200,000 clones, roughly 93% of them singletons. Sequencing input: blood. The receptors here all came from a man between 18 and 29 years old in good health. Each CDR3 is given without its conserved first and last residue.

j_gene: TRBJ2-2; v_gene: TRBV18; CDR3aa: ASSPRTGAGELF
j_gene: TRBJ1-1; v_gene: TRBV5-1; CDR3aa: ASSQGLGGVRNTEAF
j_gene: TRBJ2-7; v_gene: TRBV6-5; CDR3aa: ASRGTGDDEQY
j_gene: TRBJ2-7; v_gene: TRBV2; CDR3aa: ASSDLGQGYEQY
j_gene: TRBJ2-7; v_gene: TRBV7-2; CDR3aa: ASSLSYLYEQY
j_gene: TRBJ1-6; v_gene: TRBV30; CDR3aa: ACLPAGTGNSPLH
j_gene: TRBJ1-1; v_gene: TRBV2; CDR3aa: ASSELRGQIEAF
j_gene: TRBJ2-7; v_gene: TRBV7-2; CDR3aa: ASSLASGSYEQY
j_gene: TRBJ2-2; v_gene: TRBV2; CDR3aa: ASRVTTGELF
j_gene: TRBJ2-7; v_gene: TRBV6-1; CDR3aa: ASSEIGQDPYEQY
j_gene: TRBJ1-5; v_gene: TRBV5-5; CDR3aa: ASSSGGLYQPQH
j_gene: TRBJ1-2; v_gene: TRBV2; CDR3aa: ASKQGSNYGYT
j_gene: TRBJ1-4; v_gene: TRBV7-5; CDR3aa: ARSLNGQGAPGNEKLF
j_gene: TRBJ1-1; v_gene: TRBV7-3; CDR3aa: ASSLIGLEDTEAF
j_gene: TRBJ2-5; v_gene: TRBV6-5; CDR3aa: ASSSPGRETQY
j_gene: TRBJ2-2; v_gene: TRBV10-3; CDR3aa: AIRDSKETGELF
j_gene: TRBJ2-2; v_gene: TRBV2; CDR3aa: ASYAPTTTGELF
j_gene: TRBJ2-3; v_gene: TRBV28; CDR3aa: ASRPTGASTDTQY
j_gene: TRBJ1-6; v_gene: TRBV6-5; CDR3aa: ASSYGGSPLH
j_gene: TRBJ2-3; v_gene: TRBV28; CDR3aa: ASSFIGAASTDTQY
j_gene: TRBJ2-7; v_gene: TRBV18; CDR3aa: ASSPTVGSQYEQY
j_gene: TRBJ2-1; v_gene: TRBV19; CDR3aa: ASSKGRGPYNEQF
j_gene: TRBJ2-7; v_gene: TRBV4-1; CDR3aa: ASSFLPGQGYEQY
j_gene: TRBJ1-5; v_gene: TRBV3-1/TRBV3-2; CDR3aa: ASSQELAYSNQPQH
j_gene: TRBJ2-5; v_gene: TRBV28; CDR3aa: ASSSEGQGLETQY
j_gene: TRBJ2-7; v_gene: TRBV5-6; CDR3aa: ASSFGLTYEQY
j_gene: TRBJ2-5; v_gene: TRBV21-1; CDR3aa: ASSGSSIQETQY
j_gene: TRBJ2-1; v_gene: TRBV6-1; CDR3aa: ASSELAGGLSNEQF
j_gene: TRBJ2-3; v_gene: TRBV7-8; CDR3aa: ASSLGTDTQY
j_gene: TRBJ1-6; v_gene: TRBV5-1; CDR3aa: ASSLADRGYNSPLH
j_gene: TRBJ1-1; v_gene: TRBV5-1; CDR3aa: ASSFNRQGNTEAF
j_gene: TRBJ1-2; v_gene: TRBV25-1; CDR3aa: ASSEGPTYT
j_gene: TRBJ1-2; v_gene: TRBV5-4; CDR3aa: ASSLAGGYGYT
j_gene: TRBJ1-3; v_gene: TRBV18; CDR3aa: ASSPEGSGNTIY
j_gene: TRBJ2-1; v_gene: TRBV19; CDR3aa: ASSPRRGIYNEQF
j_gene: TRBJ1-2; v_gene: TRBV7-3; CDR3aa: ASSLTGGYGYT
j_gene: TRBJ1-2; v_gene: TRBV10-3; CDR3aa: AISELLGTYGYT
j_gene: TRBJ2-2; v_gene: TRBV3-1/TRBV3-2; CDR3aa: ASSFHRGAGELF
j_gene: TRBJ1-2; v_gene: TRBV5-1; CDR3aa: ASSLVGGEYGYT
j_gene: TRBJ2-5; v_gene: TRBV3-1/TRBV3-2; CDR3aa: ASSQVRPPQETQY
j_gene: TRBJ1-4; v_gene: TRBV18; CDR3aa: ASSPGTGNEKLF
j_gene: TRBJ1-1; v_gene: TRBV3-1/TRBV3-2; CDR3aa: ASSQSPGLYTEAF
j_gene: TRBJ2-3; v_gene: TRBV7-3; CDR3aa: ASSVLSIDTQY
j_gene: TRBJ2-4; v_gene: TRBV5-4; CDR3aa: ASSFVGQTNIQY
j_gene: TRBJ2-7; v_gene: TRBV25-1; CDR3aa: ASSVRGESYEQY
j_gene: TRBJ2-2; v_gene: TRBV13; CDR3aa: ASSSWSLANTGELF
j_gene: TRBJ2-3; v_gene: TRBV30; CDR3aa: ACTIGGTDTQY
j_gene: TRBJ1-2; v_gene: TRBV30; CDR3aa: AWSVAGYGYT
j_gene: TRBJ1-3; v_gene: TRBV29-1; CDR3aa: SAITAYSGNTIY
j_gene: TRBJ2-7; v_gene: TRBV7-8; CDR3aa: ASSLEASSSTYEQY
j_gene: TRBJ2-7; v_gene: TRBV14; CDR3aa: ASRRASTYEQY
j_gene: TRBJ1-4; v_gene: TRBV6-5; CDR3aa: ASRKRTDVGEKLF
j_gene: TRBJ1-2; v_gene: TRBV5-4; CDR3aa: ASTRDRVYGYT
j_gene: TRBJ2-3; v_gene: TRBV2; CDR3aa: ASSGWDFSTDTQY
j_gene: TRBJ1-2; v_gene: TRBV18; CDR3aa: ASSPKTGEDGYT
j_gene: TRBJ1-1; v_gene: TRBV2; CDR3aa: ASMRGSDTEAF
j_gene: TRBJ1-4; v_gene: TRBV30; CDR3aa: ASEGRDGEEKLF
j_gene: TRBJ1-1; v_gene: TRBV30; CDR3aa: AWSSLDPNTEAF
j_gene: TRBJ2-1; v_gene: TRBV4-2; CDR3aa: ASSQGGTGGNNEQF
j_gene: TRBJ2-3; v_gene: TRBV14; CDR3aa: ASSQDYGSSTDTQY